This T cell receptor beta chain stems from a study of cytomegalovirus exposure and HLA in healthy donors. Broader study findings: No immune exposure information besides CMV serostatus was available.

A remark on this clone: The antigen remains unidentified.

The study ran its PCR with 60 Vbeta and 13 Jbeta primers. Assay used: immunoSEQ multiplex PCR; TCRdb lists only in-frame clones, some missing. The profile shows roughly 180,000 clones, approximately 84% of them singletons. The sequence derives from a female donor in good health and CMV-seronegative. Input material: PBMCs.

In DNA form, the CDR3 reads TGTGCCAGCACCCCGGGAGGCTACACCTTC. It yields the protein CASTPGGYTF. The V call is TRBV7-9, the J call TRBJ1-2; D is ambiguous. The germline V gene has CDR1 SEHNR and CDR2 FQNEAQ (reference sequence). This CDR3 is 10 amino acids long. With 7 bases removed from V and 8 bases from J, the gap between germline ends came to 8 bases.